The present TCR beta chain was sequenced within a study of STAT5B mutations in CD4+ large granular lymphocyte leukemia. Trimming cost V 4 bases and J 0 bases, with 17 bases left between them. Germline V gene data show CDR1 as WSHSY and CDR2 as SAAADI. This CDR3 region has 17 residues. The assay was run at survey level. The method was immunoSEQ multiplex PCR; TCRdb's version includes in-frame clones alone and lacks a portion of them. The table shows some 21,000 clones, with 70% to 85% occurring only once. Whole-study findings and limits: Without putative leukemic clones, patient CD4-sorted repertoires remained more clonal than healthy CD4+ repertoires.

As for this clone: The antigen is unknown.

V is TRBV10-2 and J is TRBJ2-3; possible D gene TRBD2, 6 bases. This TCR was recovered from a human donor in good health. Sequencing was performed on CD4+ T cells from blood buffy coats. The CDR3 protein is CASSVQSHGGSTDTQYF. CDR3 nucleotides: TGCGCCAGCAGTGTTCAATCTCATGGGGGGAGCACAGATACGCAGTATTTT.